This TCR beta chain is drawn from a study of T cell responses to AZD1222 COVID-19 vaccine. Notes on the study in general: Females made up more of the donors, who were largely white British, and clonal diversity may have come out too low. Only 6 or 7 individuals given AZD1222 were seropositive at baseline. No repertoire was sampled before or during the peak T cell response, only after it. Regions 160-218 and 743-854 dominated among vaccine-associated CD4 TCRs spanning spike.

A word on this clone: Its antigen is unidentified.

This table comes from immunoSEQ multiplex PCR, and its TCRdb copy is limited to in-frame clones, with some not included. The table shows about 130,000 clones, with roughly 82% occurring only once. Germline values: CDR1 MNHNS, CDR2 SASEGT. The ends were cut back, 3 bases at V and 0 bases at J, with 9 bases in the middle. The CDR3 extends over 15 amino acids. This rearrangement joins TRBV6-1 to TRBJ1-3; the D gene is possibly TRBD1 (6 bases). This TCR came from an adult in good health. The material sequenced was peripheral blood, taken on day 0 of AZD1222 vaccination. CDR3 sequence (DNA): TGTGCCAGCAGTGACGGGGGCATCTCTGGAAACACCATATATTTT. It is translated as CASSDGGISGNTIYF.